Sequencing of this T cell receptor beta chain was carried out in a study of T-cell memory formation after mild COVID-19. Study findings and constraints: Researchers report contracting CD4+ clones mostly in CM and EM, with CD8+ clones in EMRA. There was no confirmation that second-wave clones peaking on day 37 were SARS-CoV-2 specific.

This clonotype has just a few counts. Antigen unknown. CDR3 size: 17 residues. The V gene lost 0 bases and the J gene lost 0 bases, with 11 bases spanning the gap. CDR1 and CDR2 from the germline V gene are LNHNV and YYDKDF (reference sequence). MiXCR, applied by TCRdb to the 5' RACE reads, yields one record per CDR3 protein. There are some 88,000 distinct CDR3 sequences in the sample; more than 20% occur only once, and 42% lies in the top ten. Sequencing input: PBMCs or a T cell subset sorted from them (not recorded which). The clonotype comes from a young man who had mild COVID-19 (a few samples of this study predate the infection). Cell type and time point are not known. The chain joins TRBV15 to TRBJ2-2; perhaps TRBD1 as D (6 bases). CDR3 bases: TGTGCCACCAGCAGAGATCCCGCAGGGGCGAACACCGGGGAGCTGTTTTTT. It encodes CATSRDPAGANTGELFF.